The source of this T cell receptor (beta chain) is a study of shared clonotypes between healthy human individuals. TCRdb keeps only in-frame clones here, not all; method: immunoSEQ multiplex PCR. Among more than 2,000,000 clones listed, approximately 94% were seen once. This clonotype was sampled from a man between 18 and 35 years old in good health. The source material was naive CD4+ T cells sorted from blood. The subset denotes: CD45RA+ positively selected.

This CDR3 reads CAISLGGGDYSGYTF. As DNA, the CDR3 is TGTGCCATCAGTCTAGGTGGGGGGGATTACTCTGGCTACACCTTC. J is TRBJ1-2 and V is TRBV10-3; perhaps TRBD1 as D (5 bases). In germline, CDR1 is ENHRY, CDR2 SYGVKD. V shed 5 bases and J shed 7 bases, with 20 bases lying between them. The CDR3 extends over 15 amino acids.